This record covers a single T cell receptor (beta chain). The antigen it recognizes is unknown. Base qualities are not provided; no much larger clone lies one nucleotide away. The entry originates in a study of tumor and adjacent non-tumor tissue in lung cancer (dated by TCRdb to between 2018 and 2020). In the study overall: By cancer type, the cohort comprised eleven to twelve adenocarcinoma patients, a couple of squamous cell carcinoma patients and 1 small cell lung cancer patient. The approximately 15 patients were aged about 31 to 85 years, included about 10 men and 5 women, and had TNM stage I to III disease. Sequencing generated a total of about 130,000,000 productive TCRbeta reads, averaging around 4.3 million reads per sample. Bulk TCRbeta repertoires were compared between lung tumor tissue and matched distant non-tumor lung tissue obtained from roughly 16 lung cancer patients. For each patient, one tumor sample and one normal lung sample were taken, giving thirty paired specimens that underwent TCRbeta CDR3 sequencing. General findings and caveats noted by the study authors: Because peripheral blood was not sequenced, the blood TCRbeta repertoires of the lung cancer patients in the study went unexamined. The top 100 clones made up a significantly larger cumulative share of the repertoire in normal lung than in tumor tissue. Significantly higher TCR diversity was found in younger patients, and higher tumor TCR diversity was associated with shorter overall and disease-free survival. Only around 15 patients were included in the cohort, and the need for larger samples and more detailed clinical data was noted by the authors. Tumor tissue showed significantly higher TCR diversity (inverse Simpson) than normal lung tissue, at about 410 vs 180 (P = 0.0075, Mann-Whitney U test). Neither the sequencing platform nor unique molecular identifiers are mentioned in the methods.

The germline V gene gives CDR1 as SGHAT and CDR2 as FQNNGV. Clipping removes 4 bases from V and 8 bases from J, with 4 as the unmatched junction base count. The CDR3 spans 14 residues, from the cysteine through the phenylalanine. Just the 42-base CDR3 DNA is kept, in frame starting at base 1. RNA was isolated from bulk unsorted tissue, and RNA quality was assessed with a NanoDrop ND-1000 and an Agilent 2100. Donors were newly diagnosed lung cancer patients admitted for thoracic surgery in China between August and November 2014, without prior chemotherapy. Anyone who had undergone radiotherapy or chemotherapy before, or who had another cancer at the same time, was left out of the study. Pieces of surgical tissue measuring roughly 1-2.1 cm3 were kept in RNAlater solution and held at -80 degrees C until needed. Library preparation employed multiplex PCR. Instrument on record: Illumina HiSeq 2500. TCRbeta libraries were constructed through three rounds of nested PCR with primers (Table S4) according to protocols adapted from ARM-PCR. PCR products of 200-500 bp were gel-excised and purified with the QIAquick gel extraction kit before sequencing. The study's processing was this. Reads were cleaned using Trimmomatic, were merged into complete CDR3 sequences using FLASH, and were assigned to V(D)J germline segments using MiTCR. Clonal diversity was calculated as the inverse Simpson's index using VDJtools. In-frame sequences lacking a premature stop codon were counted as productive reads. TCRdb cleaned the public reads at Q25 with fastp, built clones with MiXCR and kept in-frame beta chains. Each entry merges the rows of one CDR3 protein and shows their most common DNA and genes. The V and J calls here are based on TCRdb, not the publication. For this sample the table gives 120,000 or so distinct CDR3 sequences, of which over 70% were detected only once. The ten largest account for 22% of the sample.

Specimen: lung tumor tissue. The sequence came from a man aged 70 or older with non-small cell lung cancer. The receptor chain draws on TRBV11-2 and TRBJ2-1, with 11 middle bases fitting TRBD1. The CDR3 amino acid sequence is: CASSSGQGADEQFF. The DNA sequence is TGTGCCAGCAGCTCCGGACAGGGGGCCGATGAGCAGTTCTTC.